This T cell receptor beta chain was identified in a study of shared clonotypes between healthy human individuals. TCRdb's table, derived via immunoSEQ multiplex PCR, lists solely in-frame clones and lacks some. The sample gives hundreds of thousands of clones, around 81% of which show up once; about 12% is in the top ten. This clone was seen repeatedly, ten times or more. Germline values: CDR1 ENHRY, CDR2 SYGVKD. The CDR3 loop spans 13 amino acids. Deletions cut 8 bases from V and 6 bases from J, with 14 bases between. This TCR came from a woman in her thirties or forties in good health. Some clones in this sample may be carry-over from other donors' samples. Sequencing was carried out using PBMCs. This chain joins TRBV10-3 and TRBJ1-5; D is ambiguous. CDR3 in DNA: TGTGCCATCCGAGAAAGGGCCGGTCAGCCCCAGCATTTT. This codes for CAIRERAGQPQHF.